This is a list of T cell receptor beta chains from one sample in a study of glioma-infiltrating T cells. TCRdb re-called the multiplex PCR reads through MiXCR, storing one row per CDR3 protein. The sample records approximately 120,000 distinct CDR3 sequences, 20% to 25% being singletons. Sequenced material: glioma tissue, nonneoplastic brain tissue, or PBMCs (not recorded which). The receptors originated from a human donor with low-grade glioma or glioblastoma, undergoing nonglioma brain surgery, or in good health (not recorded which). Each CDR3 is given with its conserved first and last residue. D genes are given only for firm matches. The size field is filled for only some rows; it gives once, few, many or a size class.

>TRBJ2-1|TRBV20-1|many|.
TGCAGTGCTAGGGGTCCACCCTCGAACAATGAGCAGTTCTTC
CSARGPPSNNEQFF
>TRBJ2-3|TRBV6-5|.|.
TGTGCCAGCAGTTACTCGTCAGATAGCACTGATGCGCAGTATTTT
CASSYSSDSTDAQYF
>TRBJ1-6|TRBV7-9|many|.
TGTGCCAGCAGCCGAGATGCTACACCCCTCCACTTT
CASSRDATPLHF
>TRBJ2-2|TRBV7-2|.|.
TGTGCCAGCAGCTTAGTTGAAGGAACGAACACCGGGGAGCTGTTTTTT
CASSLVEGTNTGELFF
>TRBJ2-7|TRBV5-1|.|.
TGCGCCAGCAGCTTGGAAGGAAGCCCCTATACACAGTACTTC
CASSLEGSPYTQYF
>TRBJ1-2|TRBV27|many|TRBD1
TGTGCCAGCTACGGACAGGGAGACTATGGCTACACCTTC
CASYGQGDYGYTF
>TRBJ1-1|TRBV5-1|few|TRBD1
TGCGCCAGCAGTTTGGAAGGGGGCGTGAACACTGAAGCTTTCTTT
CASSLEGGVNTEAFF
>TRBJ1-1|TRBV10-2|.|.
TGCGCCAGCAGTGAACTGGGAACCACTGAAGCTTTCTTT
CASSELGTTEAFF
>TRBJ2-7|TRBV5-1|.|.
TGCGCCAGCAGCCTTACCCGGGTGGTATACGCCTACGAGCAGTACTTC
CASSLTRVVYAYEQYF
>TRBJ1-4|TRBV4-1|.|TRBD1
TGCGCCAGCAGCCTAAAAGGACAGGTCTCAACTAATGAAAAACTGTTTTTT
CASSLKGQVSTNEKLFF
>TRBJ1-4|TRBV4-1|many|.
TGCGCCAGCAGCCGCGCAACTAATGAAAAACTGTTTTTT
CASSRATNEKLFF
>TRBJ2-7|TRBV20-1|.|TRBD1
TGCAGTGCTAGCGGTGGGACAGGGAAGACCGTGCATTACTTC
CSASGGTGKTVHYF
>TRBJ2-1|TRBV4-3|few|TRBD2
TGCGCCAGCAGCCAAGATACAACGGGGGGGGGCTCCTACAATGAGCAGCTCTTC
CASSQDTTGGGSYNEQLF
>TRBJ2-5|TRBV29-1|many|.
TGCAGCGGAGGATGGACGTTTGCCCAAGAGACCCAGTACTTC
CSGGWTFAQETQYF
>TRBJ2-1|TRBV28|.|.
TGTGCCAGCAGCTCCCCCAACAGGGAGGAGACCCAGTTCTTC
CASSSPNREETQFF
>TRBJ2-2|TRBV24-1|many|.
TGTGCCACCAGTGATTTGTCCGCTACCGGGGAGCTGTTTTTT
CATSDLSATGELFF
>TRBJ1-3|TRBV7-9|many|.
TGTGCCAGCAGCTTAGCGCCCCTGGGTGGAAACACCATATATTTT
CASSLAPLGGNTIYF
>TRBJ1-1|TRBV28|.|.
TGTGCCAACAGTCCACAGGGATCCGGATGGCACACTGAAGCTTTCTTT
CANSPQGSGWHTEAFF
>TRBJ1-2|TRBV6-1|many|.
TGTGCCAGCAGTTATAAGACAGGAGGACTCTATGGCTACACCTTC
CASSYKTGGLYGYTF
>TRBJ2-1|TRBV11-3|.|TRBD1
TGTGCCAGCAGCCGACGGACAGGGGGCTTCCCGAGAGACAATGAGCAGTTCTTC
CASSRRTGGFPRDNEQFF
>TRBJ1-1|TRBV4-3|many|.
TGCGCCAGCAGCCAAGAAGCCGGGAGGGACACTGAAGCTTTCTTT
CASSQEAGRDTEAFF
>TRBJ1-1|TRBV29-1|many|.
TGCAGCGTTTCTCAAGGGGCAGGCACTGAAGCTTTCTTT
CSVSQGAGTEAFF
>TRBJ1-4|TRBV10-2|many|.
TGCGCCAGCAGTGAATGGGAAACTAATGAAAAACTGTTTTTT
CASSEWETNEKLFF
>TRBJ2-7|TRBV30|.|TRBD2
TGTGCCTGGAGTGTACGGGGGGCCTACGAGCAGTACTTC
CAWSVRGAYEQYF
>TRBJ1-5|TRBV24-1|once|.
TGTGCCACCAGTGATCTACCCCTGGACATGGAAATTGAGAGCAATCAGCCCCAGCATTTT
CATSDLPLDMEIESNQPQHF
>TRBJ1-4|TRBV6-6|.|.
TGTGCCAGCAGTTACTCCGGGGCTCTAACAACTAATAAAAAGCTGTTTTTT
CASSYSGALTTNKKLFF
>TRBJ2-1|TRBV2|many|.
TGTGCCAGCAGTGACCAGGGCCCAACAACATACAATGAGCAGTTCTTC
CASSDQGPTTYNEQFF
>TRBJ1-1|TRBV7-9|.|.
TGTGCCAGCAGCTTAAAGGGGAAAAGCATGAACACTGAAGCTTTCTTT
CASSLKGKSMNTEAFF
>TRBJ1-4|TRBV7-3|.|.
TGTGCCAGCAGCTTAAGTGGAGGTTCTAATGAAAAACTGTTTTTT
CASSLSGGSNEKLFF
>TRBJ1-5|TRBV3-1|many|.
TGTGCCAGCAGCTTACGACAGAACAATCAGCCCCAGCATTTT
CASSLRQNNQPQHF
>TRBJ2-2|TRBV12-3/TRBV12-4|many|TRBD2
TGTGCCAGCACCCCACTAGCGGCTGGCGCCGGGGAGCTGTTTTTT
CASTPLAAGAGELFF
>TRBJ1-2|TRBV5-1|once|.
TGCGCCAGCAGCTTGGATGGGTATAACTACACCTTC
CASSLDGYNYTF
>TRBJ2-5|TRBV29-1|many|TRBD1
TGCAGCGTTTCGGGAGGGACAGGGGAGCAAGAGACCCAGTACTTC
CSVSGGTGEQETQYF
>TRBJ1-1|TRBV2|many|.
TGTGCCAGCAGCCGAGCGACAGGGAACACTGAAGCTTTCTTT
CASSRATGNTEAFF
>TRBJ2-5|TRBV7-2|.|.
TGTGCCAGCAGCTTAGTAGGGTCTAGTTTTTGGGAGACCCAGTACTTC
CASSLVGSSFWETQYF
>TRBJ1-5|TRBV29-1|once|.
TGCAGCGTTGGATCTAGCAATCAGCCCCAGCATTTT
CSVGSSNQPQHF
>TRBJ1-1|TRBV27|many|TRBD1
TGTGCCAGCAGTTTGAAGGGGGCCGGCACTGAAGCTTTCTTT
CASSLKGAGTEAFF